This note documents a single T cell receptor (beta chain) sequence. This sample is part of a study of identical twins. TCRdb re-called the 5' RACE reads through MiXCR, storing one row per CDR3 protein. The sample lists a few hundred thousand distinct CDR3 sequences; 5% to 7% were seen once. The same data also went into a second study, on T cells expressing NK-cell markers. As reported in that work: Most of the eight sequenced donors were classified as HCMV-seropositive, and one was classified as seronegative. One observes that, in a handful of donors, these clonotypes were also the leading ones within the CD3+CD56-NKG2C+ fraction.

The sequenced sample consisted of CD8+ T cells sorted from blood. This sequence originates from a woman younger than 30 in good health.

The DNA of the CDR3 is TGTGCCAGCAGTGGTGGAATGACAGGGTACGGGGCCAACGTCCTGACTTTC. Its translation: CASSGGMTGYGANVLTF. The chain has TRBV7-9 and TRBJ2-6, with 7 bases aligning to TRBD1. This CDR3 contains 17 residues. CDR1 is SEHNR and CDR2 is FQNEAQ in the germline V gene (reference sequence). After removal of 6 bases from V and 4 bases from J, the junction contained 12 bases not matched to a gene. Full variable domain (rest looked up from reference TRBV7-9 and TRBJ2-6): DTGVSQNPRHKITKRGQNVTFRCDPISEHNRLYWYRQTLGQGPEFLTYFQNEAQLEKSRLLSDRFSAERPKGSFSTLEIQRTEQGDSAMYLCASSGGMTGYGANVLTFGAGSRLTVL.